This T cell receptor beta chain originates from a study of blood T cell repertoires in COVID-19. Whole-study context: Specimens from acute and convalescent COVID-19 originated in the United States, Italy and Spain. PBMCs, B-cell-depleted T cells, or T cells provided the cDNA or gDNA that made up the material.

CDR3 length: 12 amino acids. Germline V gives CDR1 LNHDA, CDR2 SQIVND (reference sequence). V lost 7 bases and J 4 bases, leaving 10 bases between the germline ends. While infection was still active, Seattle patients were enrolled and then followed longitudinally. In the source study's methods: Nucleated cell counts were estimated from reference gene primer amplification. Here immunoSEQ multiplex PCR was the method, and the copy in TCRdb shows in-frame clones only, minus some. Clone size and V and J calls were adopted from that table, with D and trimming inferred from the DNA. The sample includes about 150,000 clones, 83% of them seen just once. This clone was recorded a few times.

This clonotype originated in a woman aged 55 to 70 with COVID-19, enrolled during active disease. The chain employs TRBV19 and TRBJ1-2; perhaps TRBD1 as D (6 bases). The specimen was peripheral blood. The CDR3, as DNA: TGTGCCAGTACGGGGGGCGCCTATGGCTACACCTTC. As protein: CASTGGAYGYTF.